These T cell receptor beta chains were read from a single sample in a study of blood T cell repertoires in COVID-19. Libraries were prepared by immunoSEQ multiplex PCR; TCRdb keeps only in-frame clonotypes and omits some of them. The repertoire consists of approximately 160,000 clones, with around 80% occurring once and the leading ten covering roughly 9.5%. Material: peripheral blood. The receptors shown here come from a woman of 80 years or more with active or convalescent COVID-19. The CDR3 runs from the conserved cysteine through the conserved F or W. The D gene is left open where the match is weak. Not all rows give a size; the values are once, few, many and, for expanded clones, a class.

abundance | v_gene | d_gene | CDR3aa
- | TRBV4-3 | TRBD1 | CASSQSPTGPEEKLFF
- | TRBV19 | TRBD1 | CASIRMTGGTGELFF
- | TRBV2 | - | CASRGDSYEQYF
- | TRBV27 | - | CASSSGHKDYEQYF
few | TRBV29-1 | TRBD1 | CSVRGQENTEAFF
- | TRBV18 | - | CASSPPARNTGELFF
- | TRBV6-5 | - | CASRPTESYNYGYTF
- | TRBV19 | TRBD1 | CASIPRGGQPNTGELFF
- | TRBV3-1/TRBV3-2 | - | CASSQVLNYGYTF
- | TRBV6-1 | - | CASSEPSRGLSYEQYF
- | TRBV18 | - | CASSPGTPGSAGANVLTF
- | TRBV27 | TRBD1 | CASSRGTVKNTEAFF
once | TRBV25-1 | TRBD1 | CASNDRGDTEAFF
- | TRBV6-2/TRBV6-3 | - | CASSDPGRSSGNTIYF
- | TRBV4-2 | - | CASSQVHVGSPLHF
- | TRBV7-9 | TRBD1 | CASSRQGVGEKLFF
- | TRBV18 | - | CASSPYEGRNEQFF
- | TRBV25-1 | TRBD2 | CASSEPRGGPETQYF
once | TRBV19 | TRBD1 | CASSMGDRGGNSPLHF
- | TRBV19 | TRBD1 | CASSTDRERRGNYGYTF
- | TRBV6-5 | - | CASSYSSDQETQYF
- | TRBV12-5 | TRBD1 | CASGLVLGDRPEAFF
- | TRBV2 | TRBD1 | CASSAGGTGAEKLFF
- | TRBV9 | - | CASSVTWRETQYF
- | TRBV7-9 | TRBD2 | CASSLAYPSGGSEQFF
- | TRBV18 | - | CASSAYQETQYF
- | TRBV4-2 | TRBD2 | CASSQEYSGNEQFF
- | TRBV7-2 | - | CASSLVREGNTIYF
once | TRBV5-5 | - | CASSFAGFYEQYF
- | TRBV4-3 | - | CASSQAVGNTGELFF
- | TRBV24-1 | - | CATPSRSSYNEQFF
- | TRBV11-3 | TRBD1 | CASSRQGLGEKLFF
- | TRBV10-1 | TRBD1 | CASSESWTGAQPQHF